This T cell receptor (beta chain) emerged from a study of blood T cell repertoires in COVID-19. Clones were read by immunoSEQ multiplex PCR, and TCRdb kept only the in-frame ones, dropping some. The sample holds some 220,000 clones, roughly 90% seen once. Participant age was roughly 18 to 95 years, and participants resided in 25 or so US areas. Trimming removed 10 bases from V and 3 bases from J; junction bases left unmatched: 13. Looked up from germline, CDR1 is ENHRY and CDR2 is SYGVKD. This CDR3 region has 16 residues. The V and J genes are TRBV10-3 and TRBJ2-4; 9 bases match TRBD1. The sample consisted of PBMCs or T cells enriched from blood (not recorded which). The receptor was isolated from a woman between 40 and 55 years old with acute COVID-19. CDR3 in amino acids: CANSTGGQLVKNIQYF. CDR3 DNA sequence: TGTGCCAATTCAACAGGGGGCCAGTTGGTCAAAAACATTCAGTACTTC.